A selection of T cell receptor beta chains follows, all from one sample in a study of graft-versus-host responses after intestinal transplantation. Clones were sequenced by immunoSEQ multiplex PCR, and TCRdb holds only the in-frame ones, with some missing. The table records 20,000 to 25,000 clones, about 91% of them present only once. Sequencing was performed on PBMCs, taken just over 64 days after intestinal transplantation. These receptors came from a human patient who received an intestinal transplant, so some T cells may come from the graft donor. CDR3s include the opening cysteine and the closing phenylalanine or tryptophan. Only part of the rows carry a size: once, few, many, or a class if the clone is expanded.

>-|TRBV11-2
CASSYWTGMGTDTQYF
>-|TRBV29-1
CSVSGRDRSYNEQFF
>-|TRBV7-9
CASSLLDRTTGELFF
>once|TRBV7-9
CASSPRLDNNEQFF
>-|TRBV19
CASSFETSNTGELFF
>-|TRBV7-9
CASSPTLTSADTQYF
>-|TRBV14
CASSLGGGNTEAFF
>once|TRBV10-3
CAISDRGINYGYTF
>-|TRBV9
CASSVGGALNQPQHF
>once|TRBV7-2
CASSLGGLAGAAGELFF
>-|TRBV27
CASSYSDRDTEAFF
>-|TRBV11-3
CASKLGANSYEQYF
>medium-sized|TRBV5-1
CASSFTRGRNYGYTF
>-|TRBV7-9
CASSLIGGQGESTDTQYF
>-|TRBV4-3
CASSPGQGSQPQHF
>-|TRBV6-1
CASSEGYRRVQETQYF
>-|TRBV7-2
CASSLVGYVFNEQFF
>-|TRBV9
CASSAVSGANVLTF
>-|TRBV5-1
CASSDPLAYEQYF
>-|TRBV30
CAWSVGGNTEAFF
>-|TRBV27
CALRDRGHGYTF
>-|TRBV7-8
CASSLLRGEGPNTEAFF
>-|TRBV19
CASSRDRGLSDTQYF
>once|TRBV7-9
CASSAAGTGSNQPQHF
>-|TRBV11-2
CASSPSGGSYEQYF
>-|TRBV4-3
CASSLTGTTIAFF
>-|TRBV19
CASSMTLFSYEQYF
>once|TRBV21-1
CASSKSGQTGTPTGELFF
>-|TRBV7-9
CASSLGLDYEQYF
>-|TRBV7-8
CASSLGWEVNTEAFF
>-|TRBV7-2
CASSLALITGRAYEQYF
>-|TRBV29-1
CSFGGGTSYEQYF
>-|TRBV7-6
CASSLTGGSADTQYF
>-|TRBV4-3
CASSQETSLTEAFF
>-|TRBV18
CASSVGNYGYTF
>-|TRBV5-4
CASTLRGREYTEAFF
>once|TRBV9
CASSPRTGGEATNEKLFF
>once|TRBV29-1
CSGAWENYGYTF
>-|TRBV11-3
CASSPEPLAGGPRNIQYF
>once|TRBV4-1
CASSLTGVSTDTQYF
>-|TRBV4-3
CASSQDPHSSGQETQYF
>-|TRBV6-6
CASSRVTYEQYF
>-|TRBV27
CASSLSAGNYGYTF